These T cell receptor beta chains were read from a single sample in a study of cytomegalovirus exposure and HLA in healthy donors. TCRdb's copy holds only in-frame clones and misses some; the assay was immunoSEQ multiplex PCR. The sample yields some 130,000 clones, 80% seen once. The sequenced sample was PBMCs. Source of these receptors: a middle-aged woman in good health and CMV-seronegative. The CDR3 runs from the conserved cysteine through the conserved F or W. Fields, in order: CDR3 length, clone size, J gene, D gene, V gene, CDR3 protein, CDR3 DNA. The D gene is left open where the match is weak. Only some rows state a clone size, as once, few, many or a class for expanded clones.

cdr3_length: 17; clone_size: .; j_call: TRBJ2-3; d_call: TRBD2; v_call: TRBV5-4; cdr3_aa: CASSPPASGGGTDTQYF; cdr3_nt: TGTGCCAGCAGCCCCCCGGCTAGCGGGGGCGGCACAGATACGCAGTATTTT
cdr3_length: 15; clone_size: .; j_call: TRBJ1-5; d_call: .; v_call: TRBV28; cdr3_aa: CASSPTGLIDQPQHF; cdr3_nt: TGTGCCAGCAGTCCAACAGGGCTGATAGATCAGCCCCAGCATTTT
cdr3_length: 15; clone_size: .; j_call: TRBJ2-2; d_call: TRBD1; v_call: TRBV5-1; cdr3_aa: CASSLGPGQGAHSTF; cdr3_nt: TGCGCCAGCAGCTTGGGTCCGGGACAGGGGGCTCACTCGACTTTT
cdr3_length: 15; clone_size: .; j_call: TRBJ2-7; d_call: .; v_call: TRBV27; cdr3_aa: CASSLMSGRAYEQYF; cdr3_nt: TGTGCCAGCAGTTTAATGTCCGGGAGAGCCTACGAGCAGTACTTC
cdr3_length: 13; clone_size: .; j_call: TRBJ1-2; d_call: .; v_call: TRBV2; cdr3_aa: CASYSFLRYGYTF; cdr3_nt: TGTGCCAGCTACAGCTTTCTACGCTATGGCTACACCTTC
cdr3_length: 14; clone_size: once; j_call: TRBJ2-3; d_call: .; v_call: TRBV7-2; cdr3_aa: CASSLAPGTDTQYF; cdr3_nt: TGTGCCAGCAGCTTAGCGCCAGGGACAGATACGCAGTATTTT
cdr3_length: 14; clone_size: .; j_call: TRBJ2-3; d_call: .; v_call: TRBV4-2; cdr3_aa: CASSQDSSTDTQYF; cdr3_nt: TGTGCCAGCAGCCAAGATTCTAGCACAGATACGCAGTATTTT
cdr3_length: 15; clone_size: .; j_call: TRBJ1-6; d_call: TRBD1; v_call: TRBV6-5; cdr3_aa: CASSYSTGRDSPLHF; cdr3_nt: TGTGCCAGCAGTTACTCGACAGGGAGAGATTCACCCCTCCACTTT
cdr3_length: 16; clone_size: .; j_call: TRBJ2-5; d_call: TRBD2; v_call: TRBV7-2; cdr3_aa: CASSRTSGGVGETQYF; cdr3_nt: TGTGCCAGCAGCCGGACTAGCGGGGGGGTTGGGGAGACCCAGTACTTC
cdr3_length: 15; clone_size: once; j_call: TRBJ2-7; d_call: TRBD1; v_call: TRBV10-2; cdr3_aa: CASSDTGTGNYEQYF; cdr3_nt: TGCGCCAGCAGCGATACCGGGACAGGGAATTACGAGCAGTACTTC
cdr3_length: 12; clone_size: once; j_call: TRBJ1-2; d_call: .; v_call: TRBV28; cdr3_aa: CASSISRYGYTF; cdr3_nt: TGTGCCAGCAGCATATCGCGCTATGGCTACACCTTC
cdr3_length: 11; clone_size: .; j_call: TRBJ1-2; d_call: TRBD1; v_call: TRBV6-6; cdr3_aa: CAIRDSLGYTF; cdr3_nt: TGTGCCATTAGGGACAGTCTAGGCTACACCTTC
cdr3_length: 16; clone_size: .; j_call: TRBJ2-3; d_call: TRBD2; v_call: TRBV9; cdr3_aa: CASSVGALAHTDTQYF; cdr3_nt: TGTGCCAGCAGCGTAGGGGCACTAGCGCACACAGATACGCAGTATTTT
cdr3_length: 15; clone_size: .; j_call: TRBJ1-1; d_call: .; v_call: TRBV4-1; cdr3_aa: CASSQGRGSNTEAFF; cdr3_nt: TGCGCCAGCAGCCAAGGGCGGGGGAGTAACACTGAAGCTTTCTTT
cdr3_length: 13; clone_size: .; j_call: TRBJ2-7; d_call: TRBD1; v_call: TRBV4-1; cdr3_aa: CASSRRQGYEQYF; cdr3_nt: TGCGCCAGCAGCCGTCGACAGGGCTACGAGCAGTACTTC
cdr3_length: 15; clone_size: few; j_call: TRBJ1-4; d_call: .; v_call: TRBV19; cdr3_aa: CASSISGVTNEKLFF; cdr3_nt: TGTGCCAGTAGTATCAGCGGGGTGACTAATGAAAAACTGTTTTTT
cdr3_length: 19; clone_size: .; j_call: TRBJ2-7; d_call: .; v_call: TRBV7-8; cdr3_aa: CASSPILDSFSHRTYEQYF; cdr3_nt: TGTGCCAGCAGCCCCATACTTGACAGCTTTTCGCATCGCACCTACGAGCAGTACTTC
cdr3_length: 16; clone_size: once; j_call: TRBJ1-1; d_call: .; v_call: TRBV5-1; cdr3_aa: CASQNLGGETSTEAFF; cdr3_nt: TGCGCCAGCCAAAACCTCGGAGGGGAGACATCGACTGAAGCTTTCTTT